A selection of T cell receptor beta chains follows, all from one sample in a study of OX40 agonist ivuxolimab in advanced cancers. TCRdb's copy holds only in-frame clones and misses some; the assay was immunoSEQ multiplex PCR. The sample holds about 130,000 clones, 80% to 95% seen once. Sequences were derived from CD4+ or CD8+ T cells sorted from blood, sampled in a trial of the OX40 agonist ivuxolimab. Every receptor here comes from an adult with an advanced solid tumor such as melanoma, head and neck, liver or kidney cancer. Each CDR3 is given with its conserved first and last residue.

j_call v_call cdr3_aa
TRBJ2-7 TRBV7-2 CASSLAPGQFSYEQYF
TRBJ2-7 TRBV5-1 CASSHPGPSREQYF
TRBJ2-7 TRBV28 CATLSLAGTSYEQYF
TRBJ2-7 TRBV6-6 CASSWYLGYEQYF
TRBJ1-5 TRBV6-1 CASSAGTGDQPQHF
TRBJ1-2 TRBV19 CASSVQELGVDGYTF
TRBJ2-7 TRBV11-1 CASTPPGSDEQYF
TRBJ1-1 TRBV2 CASSLFGTEAFF
TRBJ1-2 TRBV6-1 CASSEPSGYGYTF
TRBJ1-1 TRBV7-9 CASSPSNTEAFF
TRBJ1-2 TRBV6-5 CASSYTSNYGYTF
TRBJ2-1 TRBV11-3 CASSLGLTGDYNEQFF
TRBJ2-7 TRBV5-1 CASSARAGLADLKKAYEQYF
TRBJ2-7 TRBV27 CASSFSPGDSYEQYF
TRBJ1-4 TRBV9 CASSIRSSTNEKLFF
TRBJ2-1 TRBV7-2 CASSPTADSSYNEQFF
TRBJ1-2 TRBV6-6 CASSPGGAHYGYTF
TRBJ2-2 TRBV29-1 CSGGERINTGELFF
TRBJ2-1 TRBV18 CASSPSAQSSYNEQFF
TRBJ1-2 TRBV28 CASSLRDRVRYGYTF
TRBJ2-1 TRBV19 CACTRQGSYNEQFF
TRBJ2-7 TRBV27 CASSPTPGPVYEQYF
TRBJ2-2 TRBV7-3 CASSLTSVQGPGELFF
TRBJ2-3 TRBV7-3 CASSPGTSGSLDTQYF
TRBJ1-3 TRBV28 CASSLRNTIYF
TRBJ2-5 TRBV7-2 CASSLVLSRSGETQYF
TRBJ1-4 TRBV2 CASRPPATNEKLFF
TRBJ2-2 TRBV4-2 CASSQPRAGGTGELFF
TRBJ1-1 TRBV18 CASSRVGENTEAFF
TRBJ1-4 TRBV2 CASSSGTGEGKLFF
TRBJ1-5 TRBV4-1 CASSPGQGDNQPQHF
TRBJ2-3 TRBV18 CASSPGRVDTQYF
TRBJ2-7 TRBV4-3 CASSRSTGPYEQYF
TRBJ2-6 TRBV10-3 CAISGQGGAGANVLTF
TRBJ2-1 TRBV11-1 CASSLGTGTGRDEQFF
TRBJ2-1 TRBV18 CASSPSGTSYNEQFF
TRBJ1-2 TRBV10-2 CASSGDIEVDGYTF
TRBJ1-5 TRBV28 CASNSGDRYNQPQHF
TRBJ1-1 TRBV7-9 CASSLILRGNTEAFF
TRBJ2-7 TRBV7-2 CASSHYPGQGSYEQYF
TRBJ1-5 TRBV7-9 CASSLSGGDSNQPQHF
TRBJ1-1 TRBV5-4 CASSFQLNTEAFF
TRBJ1-2 TRBV2 CASSENYGYTF
TRBJ2-1 TRBV6-5 CASSYSAGGQYNEQFF
TRBJ2-7 TRBV28 CASSPGASGNYEQYF
TRBJ1-5 TRBV7-9 CASSLGGGHGQPQHF
TRBJ2-7 TRBV10-1 CASSPSGSLYEQYF
TRBJ2-2 TRBV5-6 CASSFGTAINTGELFF
TRBJ2-7 TRBV9 CASSVAEGYEQYF
TRBJ2-3 TRBV4-3 CASSQDVTGSPTLTDTQYF
TRBJ2-1 TRBV9 CASSVGTSGSVYNEQFF
TRBJ2-3 TRBV10-3 CAISESPGLAGNTDTQYF
TRBJ2-3 TRBV7-9 CASSFSTTDTQYF
TRBJ2-7 TRBV15 CATSRVSGPTYEQYF
TRBJ1-5 TRBV2 CASSAGAIQPQHF
TRBJ1-3 TRBV9 CASSVDTAGNTIYF
TRBJ1-4 TRBV19 CASTTLSRTLSGEKLFF